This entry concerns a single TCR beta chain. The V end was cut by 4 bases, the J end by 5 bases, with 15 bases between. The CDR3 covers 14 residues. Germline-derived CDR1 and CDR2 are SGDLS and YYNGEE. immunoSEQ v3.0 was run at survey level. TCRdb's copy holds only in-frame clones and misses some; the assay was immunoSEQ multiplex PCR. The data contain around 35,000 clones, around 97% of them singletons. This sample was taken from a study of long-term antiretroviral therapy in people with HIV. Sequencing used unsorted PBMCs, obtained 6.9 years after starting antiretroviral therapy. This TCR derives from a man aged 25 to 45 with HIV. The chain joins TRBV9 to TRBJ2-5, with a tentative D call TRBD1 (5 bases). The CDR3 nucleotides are TGTGCCAGCAGCCCCCGCAGGGAAGGTGAGACCCAGTACTTC. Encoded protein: CASSPRREGETQYF.